The text below deals with one T cell receptor beta chain. Its antigen remains unidentified. One end of the junction does not line up with germline, which may come from a read error. The CDR3 spans 15 residues. CDR1 is SGHRS and CDR2 is YFSETQ in the germline V gene. General study points: In terms of TCR gene usage, tumor memory CD4+ T cells clustered together with blood and lymph node memory CD4+ cells, as well as with lymph node naive CD4+ cells. Tumor Treg TCRs overlapped most with tumor naive CD4+ cells.

Memory CD4+ T cells were sorted as CD4+CD45RO+CD25- cells. Semi-nested PCR with Nested Universal Primer A followed constant-region reverse priming of full-length variable regions. TCRdb re-derived calls from the 5' RACE reads in MiXCR, one entry per CDR3 protein. This sample has some 62,000 distinct CDR3 sequences, with roughly 22% found just once. The J gene is TRBJ2-5, the V gene TRBV5-1, with 11 positions matching TRBD1. The receptor comes from a female donor with breast cancer. Material: memory CD4+ T cells sorted from a lymph node. Regarding subset: memory CD4+ T cells, CD4+CD45RO+CD25-. CDR3 DNA: TGCGCCATCAGCTTGGGACAGGGGGTCCGAGAGACCCAGTACTTC. This encodes CAISLGQGVRETQYF.